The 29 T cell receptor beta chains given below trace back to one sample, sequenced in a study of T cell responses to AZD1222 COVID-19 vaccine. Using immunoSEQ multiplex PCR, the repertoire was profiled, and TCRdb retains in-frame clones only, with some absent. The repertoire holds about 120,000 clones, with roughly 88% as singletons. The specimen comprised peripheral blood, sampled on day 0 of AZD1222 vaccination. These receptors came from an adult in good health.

The CDR3 is CASSLGSVETQYF. CDR3 nucleotide sequence: TGCGCCAGCAGCTTGGGCTCAGTGGAGACCCAGTACTTC. V usage is TRBV5-1 and J usage is TRBJ2-5; D is undetermined. The germline CDR1 and CDR2 sequences are SGHRS and YFSETQ. The CDR3 totals 13 residues. V was shortened by 0 bases and J by 5 bases, with 8 bases between the two germline ends.

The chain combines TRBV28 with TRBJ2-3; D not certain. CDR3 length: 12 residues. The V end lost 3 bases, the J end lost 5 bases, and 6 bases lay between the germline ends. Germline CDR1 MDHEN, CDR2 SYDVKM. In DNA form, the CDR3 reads TGTGCCAGCAGTTTGACCGGAGATACGCAGTATTTT. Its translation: CASSLTGDTQYF.

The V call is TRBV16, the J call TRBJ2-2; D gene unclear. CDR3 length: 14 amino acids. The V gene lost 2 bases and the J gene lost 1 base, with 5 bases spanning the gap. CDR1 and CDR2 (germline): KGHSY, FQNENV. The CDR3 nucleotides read TGTGCCAGCAGCCAAAACCAGAACACCGGGGAGCTGTTTTTT. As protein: CASSQNQNTGELFF.

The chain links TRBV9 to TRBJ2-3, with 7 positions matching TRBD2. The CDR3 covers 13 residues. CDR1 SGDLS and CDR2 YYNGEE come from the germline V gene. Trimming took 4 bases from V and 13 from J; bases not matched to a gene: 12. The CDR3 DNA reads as TGTGCCAGCAGCCTTACCGGGACTAAAGAGGAGTATTTT. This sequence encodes CASSLTGTKEEYF.

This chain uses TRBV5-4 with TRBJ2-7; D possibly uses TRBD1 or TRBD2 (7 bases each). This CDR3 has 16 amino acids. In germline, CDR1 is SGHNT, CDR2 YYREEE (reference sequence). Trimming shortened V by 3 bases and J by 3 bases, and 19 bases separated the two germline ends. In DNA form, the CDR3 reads TGTGCCAGCAGCTCCCCCAGGGGGGGCTCTCACTACGAGCAGTACTTC. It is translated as CASSSPRGGSHYEQYF.

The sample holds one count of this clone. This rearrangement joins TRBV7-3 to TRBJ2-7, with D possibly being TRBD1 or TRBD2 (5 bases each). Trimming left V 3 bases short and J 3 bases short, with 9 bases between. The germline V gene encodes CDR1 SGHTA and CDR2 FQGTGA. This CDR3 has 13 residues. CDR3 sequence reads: CASSLGRSYEQYF. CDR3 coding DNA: TGTGCCAGCAGCTTGGGACGGAGCTACGAGCAGTACTTC.

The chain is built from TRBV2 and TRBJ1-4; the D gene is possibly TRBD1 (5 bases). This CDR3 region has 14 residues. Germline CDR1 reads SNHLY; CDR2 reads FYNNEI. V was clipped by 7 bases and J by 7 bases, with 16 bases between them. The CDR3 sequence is CASKDRRAGEKLFF. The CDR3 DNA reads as TGTGCCAGCAAAGACCGCAGGGCGGGTGAAAAACTGTTTTTT.

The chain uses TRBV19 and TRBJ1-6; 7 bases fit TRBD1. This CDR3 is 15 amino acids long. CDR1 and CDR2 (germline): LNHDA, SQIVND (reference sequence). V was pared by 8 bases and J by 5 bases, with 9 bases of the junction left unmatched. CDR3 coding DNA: TGTGCCAGTTCTCGTCAGACAGGGAATAATTCACCCCTCCACTTT. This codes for CASSRQTGNNSPLHF. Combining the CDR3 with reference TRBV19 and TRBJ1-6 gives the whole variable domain DGGITQSPKYLFRKEGQNVTLSCEQNLNHDAMYWYRQDPGQGLRLIYYSQIVNDFQKGDIAEGYSVSREKKESFPLTVTSAQKNPTAFYLCASSRQTGNNSPLHFGNGTRLTVT.

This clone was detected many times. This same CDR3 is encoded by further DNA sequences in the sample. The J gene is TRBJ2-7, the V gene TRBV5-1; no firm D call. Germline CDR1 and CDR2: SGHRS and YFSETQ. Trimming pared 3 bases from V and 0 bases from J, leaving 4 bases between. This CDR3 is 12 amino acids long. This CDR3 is CASSSDSYEQYF. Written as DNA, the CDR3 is TGCGCCAGCAGCTCGGACTCCTACGAGCAGTACTTC. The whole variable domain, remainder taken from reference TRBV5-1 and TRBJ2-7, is KAGVTQTPRYLIKTRGQQVTLSCSPISGHRSVSWYQQTPGQGLQFLFEYFSETQRNKGNFPGRFSGRQFSNSRSEMNVSTLELGDSALYLCASSSDSYEQYFGPGTRLTVT.

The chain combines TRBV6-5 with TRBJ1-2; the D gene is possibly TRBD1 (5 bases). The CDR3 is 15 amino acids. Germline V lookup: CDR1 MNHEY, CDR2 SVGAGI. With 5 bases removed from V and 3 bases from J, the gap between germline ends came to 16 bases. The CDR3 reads CASSPYWGGDYGYTF. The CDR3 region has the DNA TGTGCCAGCAGTCCATACTGGGGGGGGGACTATGGCTACACCTTC.

The CDR3, as DNA: TGTGCCAGCAGTGAAGGACAGGGGTATTCACCCCTCCACTTT. Its translation: CASSEGQGYSPLHF. The rearrangement links TRBV25-1 to TRBJ1-6; 9 bases are a match to TRBD1. V lost 2 bases to trimming and J lost 8 bases; unmatched junction nucleotides: 1. This CDR3 region has 14 residues. CDR1 and CDR2 (germline): MGHDK, SYGVNS.

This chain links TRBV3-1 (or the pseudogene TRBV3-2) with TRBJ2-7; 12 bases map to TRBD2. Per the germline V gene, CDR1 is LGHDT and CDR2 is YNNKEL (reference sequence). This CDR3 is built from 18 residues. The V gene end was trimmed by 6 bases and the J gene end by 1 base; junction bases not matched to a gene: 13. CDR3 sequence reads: CASRQSPTSGGLSYEQYF. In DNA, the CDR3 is TGTGCCAGCAGACAGTCCCCCACTAGCGGGGGGCTATCCTACGAGCAGTACTTC.

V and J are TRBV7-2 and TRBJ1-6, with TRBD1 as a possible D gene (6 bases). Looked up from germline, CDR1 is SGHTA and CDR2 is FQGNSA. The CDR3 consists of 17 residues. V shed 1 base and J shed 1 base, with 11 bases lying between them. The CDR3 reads CASSLGGRGSYNSPLHF. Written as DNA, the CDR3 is TGTGCCAGCAGCTTAGGTGGGAGGGGGTCCTATAATTCACCCCTCCACTTT.

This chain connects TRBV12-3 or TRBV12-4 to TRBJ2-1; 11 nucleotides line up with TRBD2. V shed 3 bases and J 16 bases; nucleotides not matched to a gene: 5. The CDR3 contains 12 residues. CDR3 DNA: TGTGCCAGCAGTTTTGTAGCGGGGGGGCGTTTCTTC. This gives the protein CASSFVAGGRFF.

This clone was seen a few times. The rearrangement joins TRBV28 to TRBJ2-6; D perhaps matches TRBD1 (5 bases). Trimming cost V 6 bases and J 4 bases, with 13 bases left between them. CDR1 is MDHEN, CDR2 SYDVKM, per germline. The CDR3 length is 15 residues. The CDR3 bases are TGTGCCAGCAGCCCAGTGGGGCCCGGGGCCAACGTCCTGACTTTC. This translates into CASSPVGPGANVLTF. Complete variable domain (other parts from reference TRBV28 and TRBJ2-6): DVKVTQSSRYLVKRTGEKVFLECVQDMDHENMFWYRQDPGLGLRLIYFSYDVKMKEKGDIPEGYSVSREKKERFSLILESASTNQTSMYLCASSPVGPGANVLTFGAGSRLTVL.

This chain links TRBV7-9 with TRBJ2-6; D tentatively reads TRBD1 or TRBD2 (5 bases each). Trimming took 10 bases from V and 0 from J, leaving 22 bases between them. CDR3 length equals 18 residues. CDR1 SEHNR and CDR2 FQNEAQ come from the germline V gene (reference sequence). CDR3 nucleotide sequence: TGTGCCATTCCACCAACCCTGGGACGAAGCTCTGGGGCCAACGTCCTGACTTTC. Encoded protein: CAIPPTLGRSSGANVLTF.

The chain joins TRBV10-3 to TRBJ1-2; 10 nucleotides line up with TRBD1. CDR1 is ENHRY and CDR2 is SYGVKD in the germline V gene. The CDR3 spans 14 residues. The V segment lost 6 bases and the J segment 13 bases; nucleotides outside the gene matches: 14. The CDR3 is CAIRDTGTGAPCTF. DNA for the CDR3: TGTGCCATCAGGGACACCGGGACAGGGGCCCCCTGCACCTTC.

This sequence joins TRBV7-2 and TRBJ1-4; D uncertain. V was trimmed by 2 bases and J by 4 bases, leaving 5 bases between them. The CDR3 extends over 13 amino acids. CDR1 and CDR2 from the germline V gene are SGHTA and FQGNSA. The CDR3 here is CASSLRNNEKLFF. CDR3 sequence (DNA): TGTGCCAGCAGCTTAAGAAATAATGAAAAACTGTTTTTT. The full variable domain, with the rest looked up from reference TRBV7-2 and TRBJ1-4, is GAGVSQSPSNKVTEKGKDVELRCDPISGHTALYWYRQSLGQGLEFLIYFQGNSAPDKSGLPSDRFSAERTGGSVSTLTIQRTQQEDSAVYLCASSLRNNEKLFFGSGTQLSVL.

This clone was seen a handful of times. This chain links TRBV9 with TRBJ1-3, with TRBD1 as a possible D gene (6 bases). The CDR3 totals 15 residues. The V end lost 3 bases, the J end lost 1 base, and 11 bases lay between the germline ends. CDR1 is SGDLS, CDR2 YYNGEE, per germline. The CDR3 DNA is TGTGCCAGCAGCGCCATGACAGGATCTGGAAACACCATATATTTT. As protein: CASSAMTGSGNTIYF.

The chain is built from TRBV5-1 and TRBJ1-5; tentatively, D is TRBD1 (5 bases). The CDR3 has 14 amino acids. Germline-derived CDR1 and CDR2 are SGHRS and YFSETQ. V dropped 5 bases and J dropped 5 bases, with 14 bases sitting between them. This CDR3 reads CASRTDLGDQPQHF. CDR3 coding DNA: TGCGCCAGCAGAACGGATTTAGGGGATCAGCCCCAGCATTTT.

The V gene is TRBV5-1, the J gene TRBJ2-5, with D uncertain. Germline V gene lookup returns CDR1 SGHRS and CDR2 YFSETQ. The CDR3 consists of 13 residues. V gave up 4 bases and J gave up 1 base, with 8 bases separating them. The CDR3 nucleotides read TGCGCCAGCAGCATAGTAGCCCAAGAGACCCAGTACTTC. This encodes CASSIVAQETQYF.

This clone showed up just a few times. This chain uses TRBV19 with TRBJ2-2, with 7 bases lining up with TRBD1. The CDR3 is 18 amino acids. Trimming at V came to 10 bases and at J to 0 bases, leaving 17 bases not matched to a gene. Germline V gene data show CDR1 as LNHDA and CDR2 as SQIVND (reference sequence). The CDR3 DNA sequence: TGTGCCACTTCTCAAGCTTGGGGACAGATCGCGAACACCGGGGAGCTGTTTTTT. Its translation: CATSQAWGQIANTGELFF.

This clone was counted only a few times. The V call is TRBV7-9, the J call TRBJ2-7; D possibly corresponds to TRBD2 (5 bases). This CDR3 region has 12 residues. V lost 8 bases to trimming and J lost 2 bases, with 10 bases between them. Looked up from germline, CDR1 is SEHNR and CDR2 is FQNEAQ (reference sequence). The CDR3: CASGRETYEQYF. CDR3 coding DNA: TGTGCCAGCGGACGGGAAACCTACGAGCAGTACTTC.

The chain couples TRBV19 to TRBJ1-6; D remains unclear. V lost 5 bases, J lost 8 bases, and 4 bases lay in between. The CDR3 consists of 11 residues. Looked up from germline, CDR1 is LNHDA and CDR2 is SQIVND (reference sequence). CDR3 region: CASSHDSPLHF. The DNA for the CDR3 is TGTGCCAGTAGTCACGATTCACCCCTCCACTTT.

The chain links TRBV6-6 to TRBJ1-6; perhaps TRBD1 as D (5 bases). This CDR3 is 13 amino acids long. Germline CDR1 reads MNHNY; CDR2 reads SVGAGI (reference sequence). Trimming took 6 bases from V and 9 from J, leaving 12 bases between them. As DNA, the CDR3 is TGTGCCAGCAGGATAGGGGTGGGTTCACCCCTCCACTTT. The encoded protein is CASRIGVGSPLHF.

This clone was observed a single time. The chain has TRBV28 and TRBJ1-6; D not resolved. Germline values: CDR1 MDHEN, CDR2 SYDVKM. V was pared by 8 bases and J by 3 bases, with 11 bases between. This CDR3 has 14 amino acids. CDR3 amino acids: CASAVLSYNSPLHF. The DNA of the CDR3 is TGTGCCAGCGCCGTCCTGAGCTATAATTCACCCCTCCACTTT.

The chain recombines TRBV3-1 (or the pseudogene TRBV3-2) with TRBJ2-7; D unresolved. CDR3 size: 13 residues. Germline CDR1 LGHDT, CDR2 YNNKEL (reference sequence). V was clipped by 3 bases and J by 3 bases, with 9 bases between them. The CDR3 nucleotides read TGTGCCAGCAGCCACGGCGCGGTCTACGAGCAGTACTTC. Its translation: CASSHGAVYEQYF.

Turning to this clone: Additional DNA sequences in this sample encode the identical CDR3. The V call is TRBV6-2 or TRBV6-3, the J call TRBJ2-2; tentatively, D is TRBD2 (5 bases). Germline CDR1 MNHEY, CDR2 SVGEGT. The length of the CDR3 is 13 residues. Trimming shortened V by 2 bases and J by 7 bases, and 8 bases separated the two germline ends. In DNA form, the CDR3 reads TGTGCCAGCAGTTACGGCGGGTTCGGGGAGCTGTTTTTT. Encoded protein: CASSYGGFGELFF.

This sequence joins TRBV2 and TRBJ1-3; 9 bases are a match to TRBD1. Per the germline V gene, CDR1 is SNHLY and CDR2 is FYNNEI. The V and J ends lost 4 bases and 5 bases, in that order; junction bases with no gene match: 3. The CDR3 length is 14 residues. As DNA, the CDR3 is TGTGCCAGCAGTGGGGACAGGGTTAGAAACACCATATATTTT. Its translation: CASSGDRVRNTIYF.